These 11 T cell receptor beta chains were all obtained from the same sample, sequenced in a study of T cell responses to AZD1222 COVID-19 vaccine. Only in-frame clones appear in the TCRdb table, and some are missing; sequencing was by immunoSEQ multiplex PCR. The sample has more than 95,000 clones, 89% seen once. Sequenced material: peripheral blood, taken on day 0 of AZD1222 vaccination. The receptors stem from an adult in good health.

The chain carries TRBV11-1 and TRBJ1-2, with 12 nucleotides matching TRBD1. Germline-derived CDR1 and CDR2 are SGHAT and FQDESV (reference sequence). This CDR3 comprises 16 residues. The trim removed 5 bases at V and 3 bases at J, leaving 7 bases unmatched. In DNA form, the CDR3 reads TGTGCCAGCAGCCAGGGACAGGGGGCGAATGACTATGGCTACACCTTC. This codes for CASSQGQGANDYGYTF.

This clone was counted once. The chain combines TRBV2 with TRBJ2-2, with D tentatively TRBD1 (6 bases). The V end lost 2 bases, the J end lost 4 bases, and 11 bases lay between the germline ends. The CDR3 runs 15 residues. Germline V gene lookup returns CDR1 SNHLY and CDR2 FYNNEI. For the CDR3, the DNA is TGTGCCAGCAGTGAAACAGGGCGGGCCACCGGGGAGCTGTTTTTT. It is translated as CASSETGRATGELFF.

V usage is TRBV30 and J usage is TRBJ2-3; 7 bases agree with TRBD1. CDR3 length: 15 amino acids. V shed 2 bases, J shed 3 bases, and the junction held 8 bases outside the gene matches. Germline lookup yields CDR1 GTSNPN and CDR2 SVGIG (reference sequence). CDR3 residues: CAWSLGGGGTDTQYF. In nucleotides, the CDR3 is TGTGCCTGGAGTTTAGGGGGCGGTGGGACAGATACGCAGTATTTT.

The rearrangement links TRBV3-1 (or the pseudogene TRBV3-2) to TRBJ2-3, with D unclear. CDR3 length: 13 residues. Germline assignment: CDR1 LGHDT and CDR2 YNNKEL (reference sequence). V lost 6 bases and J 2 bases, leaving 9 bases between the germline ends. CDR3 sequence (DNA): TGTGCCAGCAGACGCGGTTCCACAGATACGCAGTATTTT. It specifies CASRRGSTDTQYF.

The sample holds one count of this clone. The chain combines TRBV10-3 with TRBJ2-7, with 9 bases identical to TRBD1. V lost 2 bases to trimming and J lost 3 bases; unmatched junction nucleotides: 2. Germline CDR1 reads ENHRY; CDR2 reads SYGVKD. The CDR3 runs 14 residues. CDR3 residues: CAISEGTGRYEQYF. CDR3 nucleotide sequence: TGTGCCATCAGTGAGGGGACAGGGCGCTACGAGCAGTACTTC.

The V call is TRBV9, the J call TRBJ1-2; D call uncertain. The V end lost 4 bases, the J end lost 7 bases, and 20 bases lay between the germline ends. Germline V CDR1 and CDR2: SGDLS, YYNGEE. CDR3 size: 15 residues. DNA for the CDR3: TGTGCCAGCAGCATGCCCGGGCCTTATATGCGTGGCTACACCTTC. Amino acids: CASSMPGPYMRGYTF.

This chain links TRBV5-1 with TRBJ2-5; weak D call: TRBD1 (5 bases). V was clipped by 6 bases and J by 1 base, with 19 bases between them. Germline values: CDR1 SGHRS, CDR2 YFSETQ. CDR3 size: 16 residues. The CDR3 sequence is CASMIGVGVGQETQYF. For the CDR3, the DNA is TGCGCCAGCATGATAGGGGTAGGGGTCGGCCAAGAGACCCAGTACTTC.

This clone was recorded only once. V usage is TRBV6-2 or TRBV6-3 and J usage is TRBJ1-1, with 7 bases that match TRBD1. The CDR3 spans 14 residues. Trimming at V came to 2 bases and at J to 4 bases, leaving 4 bases not matched to a gene. Germline V gene data show CDR1 as MNHEY and CDR2 as SVGEGT. CDR3 in amino acids: CASSYQTGFTEAFF. In DNA form, the CDR3 reads TGTGCCAGCAGTTACCAGACAGGGTTCACTGAAGCTTTCTTT.

The chain joins TRBV5-1 to TRBJ2-3; TRBD1 aligns across 7 bases. In germline, CDR1 is SGHRS, CDR2 YFSETQ. The ends lost 0 bases at V and 6 bases at J; junction bases unmatched: 10. The CDR3 length is 16 residues. The chain's CDR3 is CASSLGGQLFSDTQYF. CDR3 DNA: TGCGCCAGCAGCTTGGGGGGACAGCTTTTTAGTGATACGCAGTATTTT.

CDR3 in DNA: TGTGCCAGCAGCTTAAGCTGGCACGGGGAGCTGTTTTTT. Its translation: CASSLSWHGELFF. This rearrangement joins TRBV7-3 to TRBJ2-2; D unresolved. Germline V gene lookup returns CDR1 SGHTA and CDR2 FQGTGA. V was shortened by 1 base and J by 7 bases, with 7 bases between the two germline ends. This CDR3 has 13 amino acids. Supplemented by reference TRBV7-3 and TRBJ2-2, the full variable domain reads GAGVSQTPSNKVTEKGKYVELRCDPISGHTALYWYRQSLGQGPEFLIYFQGTGAADDSGLPNDRFFAVRPEGSVSTLKIQRTERGDSAVYLCASSLSWHGELFFGEGSRLTVL.

CDR3 in amino acids: CASSPGTSVAGELFF. CDR3 nucleotide sequence: TGTGCCAGCAGCCCCGGGACTAGCGTGGCCGGGGAGCTGTTTTTT. The chain carries TRBV11-3 and TRBJ2-2; 10 bases match TRBD2. V lost 5 bases and J lost 6; bases outside the gene matches: 6. The length of the CDR3 is 15 residues. CDR1 is SGHNT and CDR2 is YENEEA in the germline V gene.